One and the same sample provided the 22 T cell receptor beta chains below, sequenced in a study of spatial heterogeneity in lung cancer. TCRdb recomputed calls from the 5' RACE reads with MiXCR, one row per CDR3 protein. This sample has about 22,000 distinct CDR3 sequences, with approximately 6.2% found just once. Time point indicated: sample taken at primary tumor resection. Sequenced here: PBMCs, sampled at surgery. These receptors all come from a male donor with early-stage non-small cell lung cancer.

This clonotype appeared many times. This sequence joins TRBV6-1 and TRBJ2-7; TRBD1 matches at 7 bases. The J segment lost 1 base and the V segment lost 7 bases, leaving 10 bases of the junction unmatched. Germline values: CDR1 MNHNS, CDR2 SASEGT. The CDR3 consists of 15 residues. CDR3 coding DNA: TGTGCCAGCACCGTTCCGGGACAGAGATCCTACGAGCAGTACTTC. This codes for CASTVPGQRSYEQYF.

The rearrangement joins TRBV7-3 to TRBJ2-5; possibly TRBD1 or TRBD2 for D (5 bases each). Trimming removed 5 bases from V and 3 bases from J, with 16 bases in between. From germline, CDR1 is SGHTA and CDR2 FQGTGA. The CDR3 runs 15 residues. The CDR3 DNA sequence: TGTGCCAGCAGCCAAAGGGGAGAGAAGAAAGAGACCCAGTACTTC. Encoded protein: CASSQRGEKKETQYF. Variable domain in full (rest from reference TRBV7-3 and TRBJ2-5): GAGVSQTPSNKVTEKGKYVELRCDPISGHTALYWYRQSLGQGPEFLIYFQGTGAADDSGLPNDRFFAVRPEGSVSTLKIQRTERGDSAVYLCASSQRGEKKETQYFGPGTRLLVL.

This clonotype was found many times. The chain is built from TRBV5-1 and TRBJ2-7; D is uncertain. Trimming cost V 3 bases and J 2 bases, with 12 bases left between them. Per the germline V gene, CDR1 is SGHRS and CDR2 is YFSETQ. The CDR3 extends over 14 amino acids. In DNA, the CDR3 is TGCGCCAGCAGCTGGACCTCTCTTACCTACGAGCAGTACTTC. It specifies CASSWTSLTYEQYF.

The genes are TRBV20-1 and TRBJ2-1; D gene uncertain. The CDR3 has 15 amino acids. Trimming removed 5 bases from V and 0 bases from J, with 14 bases in between. Per the germline V gene, CDR1 is DFQATT and CDR2 is SNEGSKA (reference sequence). The DNA of the CDR3 is TGCAGTGCTCAAGACACCAGGCTCTCCTACAATGAGCAGTTCTTC. The encoded protein is CSAQDTRLSYNEQFF.

This clonotype occurred many times. The chain joins TRBV6-2 or TRBV6-3 to TRBJ1-5; 7 bases map to TRBD1. The CDR3 sequence is 17 residues long. V dropped 5 bases and J dropped 0; count of bases not matched to a gene: 10. Germline V gene data show CDR1 as MNHEY and CDR2 as SVGEGT. CDR3 region: CASSLAGTAYSNQPQHF. CDR3 DNA sequence: TGTGCCAGCAGTCTCGCCGGGACAGCGTATAGCAATCAGCCCCAGCATTTT.

This clonotype was seen many times. This rearrangement joins TRBV14 to TRBJ2-7, with D maybe TRBD2 (5 bases). Germline loops: CDR1 SGHDN, CDR2 FVKESK. The V gene lost 0 bases and the J gene lost 1 base, with 7 bases spanning the gap. There are 14 residues in the CDR3. The CDR3 DNA reads TGTGCCAGCAGCCAAGACTGGGAGTCCTACGAGCAGTACTTC. It encodes CASSQDWESYEQYF.

This clonotype was found many times. The CDR3 nucleotides read TGTGCCAGCAGTTATTCCGGGACAGGGGGAGGTCAGCCCCAGCATTTT. Translated, it gives CASSYSGTGGGQPQHF. V gene TRBV6-5 combines with J gene TRBJ1-5; 11 bases fit TRBD1. CDR1 MNHEY and CDR2 SVGAGI come from the germline V gene. After removal of 3 bases from V and 6 bases from J, the junction contained 7 bases not matched to a gene. This CDR3 is 16 amino acids long.

The table lists this clonotype with many counts. The chain combines TRBV15 with TRBJ1-5, with 10 bases that match TRBD1. Unmatched junction bases numbered 6, after V lost 9 bases and J lost 4 bases. The CDR3 consists of 14 residues. Germline CDR1 and CDR2: LNHNV and YYDKDF (reference sequence). The CDR3 sequence is CATLPGQGNQPQHF. The CDR3, as DNA: TGTGCCACTCTCCCGGGACAGGGGAATCAGCCCCAGCATTTT.

This clonotype was observed at least ten times. CDR3 sequence (DNA): TGTGCCAGCAGCCAAGCCCCCAGTGGCGGGCGAGCCTACGAGCAGTACTTC. It specifies CASSQAPSGGRAYEQYF. The chain has TRBV3-2 and TRBJ2-7; the table's D call, TRBD1, was not checked against the DNA. TRBV3-2 is a known pseudogene. The CDR3 contains 17 residues.

This clonotype was observed at least ten times. This sequence joins TRBV6-6 and TRBJ2-5; 7 nucleotides agree with TRBD1. The V gene end was trimmed by 2 bases and the J gene end by 5 bases; junction bases not matched to a gene: 5. The CDR3 extends over 14 amino acids. CDR1 MNHNY and CDR2 SVGAGI come from the germline V gene (reference sequence). The CDR3 region has the DNA TGTGCCAGCAGTTACGAAGGGGGCTGGGAGACCCAGTACTTC. This codes for CASSYEGGWETQYF.

CDR3 in DNA: TGTGCCAGCAGCTTCGGGACTAGCGGTGATACGCAGTATTTT. Protein: CASSFGTSGDTQYF. The chain carries TRBV7-9 and TRBJ2-3; 11 bases align to TRBD2. The length of the CDR3 is 14 residues. Looked up from germline, CDR1 is SEHNR and CDR2 is FQNEAQ (reference sequence). Trimming cost V 3 bases and J 6 bases; bases outside gene matches: 2.

This clonotype came up many times. This chain links TRBV7-9 with TRBJ2-1; 7 bases match TRBD2. This CDR3 comprises 15 residues. Losses at the gene ends were 7 bases for V and 0 bases for J; bases not matched to a gene: 6. Germline V lookup: CDR1 SEHNR, CDR2 FQNEAQ (reference sequence). CDR3 amino acids: CASTRGVSSYNEQFF. The CDR3 nucleotides are TGTGCCAGCACCCGGGGGGTCAGCTCCTACAATGAGCAGTTCTTC.

V usage is TRBV18 and J usage is TRBJ2-3; maybe TRBD2 (6 bases). CDR1 is KGHSH, CDR2 LQKENI, per germline. The CDR3 runs to 14 residues. Trimming cost V 3 bases and J 6 bases, with 13 bases left between them. The CDR3 bases are TGTGCCAGCTCACCCGCTAGCGAGGGGGATACGCAGTATTTT. Translation gives CASSPASEGDTQYF.

The rearrangement links TRBV7-2 to TRBJ2-7, with 10 bases that match TRBD1. The CDR3 runs 14 residues. The V gene's germline CDR1 is SGHTA and CDR2 FQGNSA. V trimming: 5 bases; J trimming: 1 base; junction bases outside the gene matches: 2. The CDR3 region is CASSPDRGSYEQYF. The CDR3 bases are TGTGCCAGCAGCCCGGACAGGGGGTCCTACGAGCAGTACTTC. Filled out from reference TRBV7-2 and TRBJ2-7, the complete variable domain reads GAGVSQSPSNKVTEKGKDVELRCDPISGHTALYWYRQSLGQGLEFLIYFQGNSAPDKSGLPSDRFSAERTGGSVSTLTIQRTQQEDSAVYLCASSPDRGSYEQYFGPGTRLTVT.

This clonotype came up many times. V is TRBV5-1 and J is TRBJ2-3, with 9 bases fitting TRBD2. Germline-derived CDR1 and CDR2 are SGHRS and YFSETQ. The CDR3 spans 14 residues. With V trimmed by 3 bases and J by 7 bases, 6 bases remained unmatched. For the CDR3, the DNA is TGCGCCAGCAGCTCCGGCGGGGGGGCTTATACGCAGTATTTT. Its protein product is CASSSGGGAYTQYF.

The table lists this clonotype with many counts. The chain uses TRBV11-2 and TRBJ1-3; D ambiguous. V shed 0 bases and J shed 2 bases, with 8 bases lying between them. The CDR3 runs to 15 residues. Germline V gene data show CDR1 as SGHAT and CDR2 as FQNNGV. The CDR3 spells CASSLEGLAGNTIYF. In nucleotides, the CDR3 is TGTGCCAGCAGCTTAGAGGGCCTAGCTGGAAACACCATATATTTT.

To note about this clonotype: Here the CDR3 omits its conserved ending phenylalanine or tryptophan, so a read error is the likely source. This rearrangement joins TRBV12-3 or TRBV12-4 to TRBJ2-5, with 10 bases lining up with TRBD2. Trimming took 2 bases from V and 4 from J; bases not matched to a gene: 7. The CDR3 is 16 residues long. The chain's CDR3 is CASSLRASGSRETQYY. CDR3 DNA: TGTGCCAGCAGTTTACGGGCTAGCGGGAGTCGAGAGACCCAGTACTAC.

Many counts were recorded for this clonotype. The chain uses TRBV7-9 and TRBJ1-1, with unresolved D. The CDR3 covers 13 residues. CDR1 and CDR2 (germline): SEHNR, FQNEAQ (reference sequence). V gave up 5 bases and J gave up 7 bases, with 14 bases separating them. CDR3 in DNA: TGTGCCAGCAGCCCGGGCCTCGAGATTGAAGCTTTCTTT. It is translated as CASSPGLEIEAFF. Full variable domain (outside the CDR3, taken from reference TRBV7-9 and TRBJ1-1): DTGVSQNPRHKITKRGQNVTFRCDPISEHNRLYWYRQTLGQGPEFLTYFQNEAQLEKSRLLSDRFSAERPKGSFSTLEIQRTEQGDSAMYLCASSPGLEIEAFFGQGTRLTVV.

A few counts support this clonotype. The chain joins TRBV5-4 to TRBJ2-3, with D possibly being TRBD1 or TRBD2 (5 bases each). This CDR3 has 15 residues. Germline V gene data show CDR1 as SGHNT and CDR2 as YYREEE (reference sequence). The V gene lost 3 bases and the J gene lost 0 bases, with 11 bases spanning the gap. In DNA, the CDR3 is TGTGCCAGCAGCTCCGGGACCCAGAGCACAGATACGCAGTATTTT. The encoded protein is CASSSGTQSTDTQYF.

There are many counts of this clonotype. This chain links TRBV7-2 with TRBJ1-5; 7 bases are shared with TRBD1. Germline trimming cut 5 bases from V and 0 bases from J; bases unmatched to any gene: 4. Germline V gives CDR1 SGHTA, CDR2 FQGNSA. CDR3 size: 15 residues. DNA of the CDR3: TGTGCCAGCAGCCGGACAGGTGATAGCAATCAGCCCCAGCATTTT. Amino acid sequence: CASSRTGDSNQPQHF.

The chain couples TRBV19 to TRBJ2-4, with TRBD1 matching over 10 bases. Trimming at V came to 6 bases and at J to 6 bases, leaving 5 bases not matched to a gene. In germline, CDR1 is LNHDA, CDR2 SQIVND (reference sequence). The CDR3 is 14 amino acids. CDR3 DNA sequence: TGTGCCAGTAGCCAGACAGGGGGCGCAAACATTCAGTACTTC. Its translation: CASSQTGGANIQYF.

This clonotype was picked up many times. The chain uses TRBV3-1 and TRBJ2-1; 9 bases are a match to TRBD2. The V and J ends lost 1 base and 13 bases, in that order; junction bases with no gene match: 20. The CDR3 sequence is 18 residues long. CDR1 is LGHDT, CDR2 YNNKEL, per germline (reference sequence). CDR3 DNA: TGTGCCAGCAGCCAAGTAAGGAGCGGAGCGGGAGGCCGAGCTTCCCAGTTCTTC. Encoded protein: CASSQVRSGAGGRASQFF.